A single sample gave rise to the 22 T cell receptor beta chains below, sequenced in a study of regulatory T cells in long-lasting Graves disease. Construction of TCR beta libraries relied on iRepertoire HTBI primers and on Arm-PCR targeting CDR3 regions. One entry per CDR3 protein, called by TCRdb with MiXCR from the multiplex PCR reads. The table shows a few hundred thousand distinct CDR3 sequences, with 20% to 25% occurring only once. Noted time point: persistent/refractory GD, antithyroid drugs over 5 years with positive TRAb. PBMC-extracted RNA yielded the TCR library. The sample in question was peripheral blood mononuclear cells (PBMCs), obtained when the disease was refractory, from a patient treated with antithyroid drugs. These receptors all come from a woman in her thirties or forties with Graves disease.

This clonotype occurred many times. The rearrangement uses TRBV11-2 and TRBJ2-7; unclear D gene. Germline V gene data show CDR1 as SGHAT and CDR2 as FQNNGV. CDR3 length: 13 amino acids. Deletions cut 2 bases from V and 0 bases from J, with 5 bases between. CDR3 sequence reads: CASSLSYSYEQYF. For the CDR3, the DNA is TGTGCCAGCAGCTTAAGTTACTCCTACGAGCAGTACTTC.

This clonotype occurred once. V and J are TRBV28 and TRBJ2-7; TRBD2 agrees at 8 bases. CDR3 length: 18 residues. Germline V gene lookup returns CDR1 MDHEN and CDR2 SYDVKM. Trimming at V came to 3 bases and at J to 4 bases, leaving 17 bases not matched to a gene. Written as DNA, the CDR3 is TGTGCCAGCAGTTTTTTGGCCAGCGGGAGATCTGTGTGGTACGAGCAGTACTTC. The encoded protein is CASSFLASGRSVWYEQYF.

This clonotype was found a few times. V is TRBV11-2 and J is TRBJ1-1, with D perhaps TRBD1 (6 bases). CDR1 is SGHAT and CDR2 is FQNNGV in the germline V gene. Trimming removed 5 bases at V and 3 bases at J, with 22 bases between. The CDR3 has 17 amino acids. Written as DNA, the CDR3 is TGTGCCAGCAGCCCAGCCCCGACAGGTAGGAGGGACACTGAAGCTTTCTTT. Protein sequence: CASSPAPTGRRDTEAFF.

This clonotype has at least ten counts. The V gene is TRBV7-8, the J gene TRBJ1-2, with D maybe TRBD1 (6 bases). There are 14 residues in the CDR3. The germline CDR1 and CDR2 sequences are SGHVS and FQNEAQ. Trimming removed 5 bases at V and 4 bases at J, with 14 bases between. The CDR3 protein is CASSVQGQSYGYTF. CDR3 coding DNA: TGTGCCAGCAGCGTACAAGGACAGAGCTATGGCTACACCTTC.

This clonotype appeared a few times. CDR3 nucleotide sequence: TGTGCCAGCAGTGAACCCCCGGGGACTTTAGGGGACACCTTC. Translating it yields CASSEPPGTLGDTF. The V and J genes are TRBV6-1 and TRBJ1-2; D perhaps matches TRBD1 (5 bases). The germline V and J ends were trimmed by 2 bases and 12 bases, with 19 bases remaining between them. The length of the CDR3 is 14 residues. The germline CDR1 and CDR2 sequences are MNHNS and SASEGT.

On this clonotype: A single base separates this from a much larger clone, so it may be a read error. The chain joins TRBV12-3 or TRBV12-4 to TRBJ2-2; 10 bases align to TRBD2. This CDR3 comprises 17 residues. The CDR3 protein is CASGGASGSLNTGEPFF. As DNA, the CDR3 is TGTGCCAGCGGGGGGGCTAGCGGGAGTTTGAACACCGGGGAGCCGTTTTTT.

The sample holds a few counts of this clonotype. This chain links TRBV3-1 with TRBJ2-5; TRBD2 is a possible D gene (6 bases). This CDR3 has 14 residues. V was trimmed by 1 base and J by 7 bases, leaving 13 bases between them. Germline V CDR1 and CDR2: LGHDT, YNNKEL (reference sequence). This chain's CDR3 is CASSQVRRGRTQYF. The CDR3 DNA is TGTGCCAGCAGCCAAGTTCGGAGGGGCCGGACCCAGTACTTC.

This clonotype was recorded a few times. The chain couples TRBV19 to TRBJ2-2; D remains ambiguous. V lost 6 bases to trimming and J lost 4 bases, with 9 bases between them. The CDR3 extends over 13 amino acids. Germline CDR1 and CDR2: LNHDA and SQIVND (reference sequence). DNA of the CDR3: TGTGCCAGTAGCGACACCTCCACCGGGGAGCTGTTTTTT. Protein sequence: CASSDTSTGELFF.

The rearrangement joins TRBV7-9 to TRBJ1-4; the match to TRBD1 covers 9 bases. Germline V gives CDR1 SEHNR, CDR2 FQNEAQ (reference sequence). V lost 5 bases to trimming and J lost 5 bases; unmatched junction nucleotides: 12. The CDR3 is 17 residues long. The CDR3 bases are TGTGCCAGCAGCCCCGCTGGACAGGGGTTAAGGAATGAAAAACTGTTTTTT. Protein: CASSPAGQGLRNEKLFF.

This clonotype was picked up a small number of times. The chain couples TRBV4-1 to TRBJ1-6; perhaps TRBD1 as D (6 bases). CDR1 and CDR2 from the germline V gene are MGHRA and YSYEKL. Trimming stripped 2 bases from V and 7 bases from J, with 12 bases between. The CDR3 has 15 amino acids. CDR3 sequence reads: CASSQKQGINSPLHF. CDR3 nucleotides: TGCGCCAGCAGCCAAAAACAGGGAATCAATTCACCCCTCCACTTT.

The chain has TRBV16 and TRBJ2-7; D call uncertain. CDR1 and CDR2 from the germline V gene are KGHSY and FQNENV. The germline V and J ends were trimmed by 1 base and 0 bases, with 7 bases remaining between them. CDR3 length: 14 residues. DNA for the CDR3: TGTGCCAGCAGCCAATACGACCGCTCCTACGAGCAGTACTTC. This sequence encodes CASSQYDRSYEQYF.

The chain employs TRBV27 and TRBJ2-7; 11 positions match TRBD2. The length of the CDR3 is 14 residues. The V segment lost 4 bases and the J segment 2 bases; nucleotides outside the gene matches: 1. CDR1 is MNHEY, CDR2 SMNVEV, per germline (reference sequence). Here the CDR3 DNA reads TGTGCCAGCAGTTATAGCGGGGGGGCCTACGAGCAGTACTTC. Amino acid sequence: CASSYSGGAYEQYF.

This chain joins TRBV7-9 and TRBJ1-5, with unresolved D. There are 16 residues in the CDR3. Trimming left V 5 bases short and J 5 bases short, with 19 bases between. Germline assignment: CDR1 SEHNR and CDR2 FQNEAQ (reference sequence). This chain's CDR3 is CASSMGRAGVYQPQHF. CDR3 in DNA: TGTGCCAGCAGCATGGGCCGGGCGGGAGTTTATCAGCCCCAGCATTTT.

This clonotype was detected ten times or more. CDR3 sequence: CASSLAGQGVSPLHF. CDR3 bases: TGTGCCAGCAGCTTAGCGGGACAGGGGGTTTCACCCCTCCACTTT. The chain is built from TRBV7-8 and TRBJ1-6; 11 nucleotides match TRBD1. This CDR3 contains 15 residues. The V gene's germline CDR1 is SGHVS and CDR2 FQNEAQ. V trimming: 0 bases; J trimming: 9 bases; junction bases outside the gene matches: 1.

This clonotype was found many times. The V gene is TRBV2, the J gene TRBJ2-5; 7 positions match TRBD1. Germline V gene lookup returns CDR1 SNHLY and CDR2 FYNNEI. V trimming: 2 bases; J trimming: 2 bases; junction bases outside the gene matches: 2. The CDR3 is 14 residues long. The CDR3 nucleotides are TGTGCCAGCAGTGAACAGGGGGTTCAAGAGACCCAGTACTTC. As protein: CASSEQGVQETQYF.

This clonotype was observed once. The V call is TRBV27, the J call TRBJ2-6, with 7 positions matching TRBD1. CDR3 length: 18 amino acids. Germline V gene lookup returns CDR1 MNHEY and CDR2 SMNVEV (reference sequence). Trimming at V came to 5 bases and at J to 1 base, leaving 11 bases not matched to a gene. The CDR3 loop reads CASSQTARGYSGANVLTF. The CDR3 DNA follows: TGTGCCAGCAGTCAGACGGCCAGGGGGTATTCTGGGGCCAACGTCCTGACTTTC.

Of note for this clonotype: This sequence may be a read error, since a much larger clone differs from it by one base. The conserved phenylalanine or tryptophan is not found at the CDR3 terminus, so this likely reflects a read error. J is TRBJ1-2 and V is TRBV6-2 or TRBV6-3, with 9 bases identical to TRBD1. Germline V lookup: CDR1 MNHEY, CDR2 SVGEGT. The CDR3 extends over 15 amino acids. After removal of 5 bases from V and 7 bases from J, the junction contained 11 bases not matched to a gene. The CDR3 nucleotides are TGTGCCAGCAGTGAACTCTGGGACAGGGTCTTTGGCTACACCCTC. Protein product: CASSELWDRVFGYTL.

The CDR3 nucleotides are TGTGCCAGCAGCTTAGACACCGACGCAGATACGCAGTATTTT. Translation: CASSLDTDADTQYF. This chain links TRBV7-6 with TRBJ2-3; no firm D call. This CDR3 has 14 amino acids. V was shortened by 1 base and J by 4 bases, with 9 bases between the two germline ends. CDR1 is SGHVS and CDR2 is FNYEAQ in the germline V gene.

J is TRBJ1-6 and V is TRBV18, with D unresolved. The germline V gene has CDR1 KGHSH and CDR2 LQKENI. The CDR3 is 15 residues long. V was shortened by 2 bases and J by 7 bases, with 12 bases between the two germline ends. This chain's CDR3 is CASSPIRQENSPLHF. The CDR3 DNA sequence: TGTGCCAGCTCACCAATCCGGCAGGAAAATTCACCCCTCCACTTT.

In this sample, this clonotype turned up many times. The chain links TRBV19 to TRBJ2-7, with 13 positions matching TRBD2. CDR3 length equals 16 residues. V lost 4 bases to trimming and J lost 6 bases; unmatched junction nucleotides: 9. CDR1 and CDR2 (germline): LNHDA, SQIVND (reference sequence). The CDR3 DNA follows: TGTGCCAGTAGTACGCTACTAGCGGGAGGGCCGCGCGAGCAGTACTTC. Its translation: CASSTLLAGGPREQYF.

This clonotype came up many times. The chain combines TRBV6-1 with TRBJ2-2; D gene uncertain. The V gene's germline CDR1 is MNHNS and CDR2 SASEGT. The CDR3 is made up of 15 amino acids. V was trimmed by 4 bases and J by 0 bases, leaving 9 bases between them. CDR3 nucleotide sequence: TGTGCCAGCAGTGTGCCCGGGTCGAACACCGGGGAGCTGTTTTTT. Translating gives CASSVPGSNTGELFF.

The CDR3 loop reads CASSYPPGQGAGEAFF. The CDR3 nucleotides read TGTGCCAGCAGCTACCCTCCGGGACAGGGGGCTGGTGAAGCTTTCTTT. The chain carries TRBV5-6 and TRBJ1-1, with 12 bases matching TRBD1. Trimming took 3 bases from V and 7 from J; bases not matched to a gene: 10. This CDR3 is built from 16 residues. Germline lookup yields CDR1 SGHDT and CDR2 YYEEEE.